This TCR beta chain was profiled in a study of T cells in Graves' hyperthyroidism and ophthalmopathy. Study-level findings and limits: Ophthalmopathy was model-predicted a median about six months pre-onset. Blood also showed most of the thyroid clonotypes that were expanded above 0.001.

Lactation, pregnancy, other autoimmune disease or uncontrolled infection excluded patients. Based on clinical symptoms, serum thyroxine and TRAb, thyroid ultrasound and orbital computed tomography, diagnoses were reached. Trimming removed 0 bases from V and 6 bases from J, with 8 bases in between. The CDR3 loop spans 13 amino acids. CDR1 LGHDT and CDR2 YNNKEL come from the germline V gene (reference sequence). Amplified TCR beta CDR3 regions came from RNA transcripts. During a first-round RT-PCR of the TCR CDR3, the HTBI primer set was used. Each CDR3 protein gets one entry after TCRdb re-called the multiplex PCR reads with MiXCR. The repertoire has about 600,000 distinct CDR3 sequences, 16% of them found once; the top ten carry roughly 3.5%. This clonotype was seen repeatedly, ten times or more. Its target is unknown.

Material for sequencing was blood. The receptor was isolated from a woman in her thirties or forties with Graves' ophthalmopathy. The chain joins TRBV3-1 to TRBJ1-1; TRBD1 might be the D (5 bases). The CDR3 spells CASSQDTTAEAFF. The CDR3 DNA follows: TGTGCCAGCAGCCAAGATACGACAGCTGAAGCTTTCTTT.